The clone carrying this TCR beta chain is classed as medium-sized. Its matching antigen is unknown. From the reads, TCRdb called clonotypes with MiXCR, one entry per CDR3 protein. The sample includes fewer than 15,000 distinct CDR3 sequences, around 18% of them seen just once. These data come from a study of liver allograft versus peripheral blood T cells. Study in general: Intrahepatic T cell receptor repertoires from transplanted livers were compared against repertoires in recipients' peripheral blood. Study results and limitations: Intragraft T cell receptor repertoires of liver allografts were reportedly distinct from those in peripheral blood.

CDR1 and CDR2 from the germline V gene are MNHNY and SVGAGI (reference sequence). This CDR3 spans 16 amino acids. Trimming took off 2 bases at V and 7 bases at J, with 17 bases between the two ends. This clonotype was sampled from a human patient who had a liver transplant. Part of the T cell pool may stem from the graft donor. The gene calls are TRBV6-6 and TRBJ1-4; D is unclear. CDR3 protein: CASSYPPETGVEKLFF. Here the CDR3 DNA reads TGTGCCAGCAGTTACCCGCCGGAGACCGGAGTTGAAAAACTGTTTTTT.